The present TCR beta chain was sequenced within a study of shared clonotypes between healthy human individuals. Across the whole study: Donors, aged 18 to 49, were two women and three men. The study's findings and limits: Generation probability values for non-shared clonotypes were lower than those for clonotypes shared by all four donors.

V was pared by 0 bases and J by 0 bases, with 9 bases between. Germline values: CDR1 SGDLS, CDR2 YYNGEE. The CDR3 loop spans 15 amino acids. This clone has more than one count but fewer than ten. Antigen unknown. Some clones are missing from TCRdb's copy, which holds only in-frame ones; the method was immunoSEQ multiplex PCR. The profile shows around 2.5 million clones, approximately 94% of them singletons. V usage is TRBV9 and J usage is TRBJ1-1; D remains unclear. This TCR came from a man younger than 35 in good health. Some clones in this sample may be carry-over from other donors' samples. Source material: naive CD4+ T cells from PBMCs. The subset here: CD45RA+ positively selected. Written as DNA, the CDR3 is TGTGCCAGCAGCGTAGGAATAGTCATGAACACTGAAGCTTTCTTT. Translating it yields CASSVGIVMNTEAFF.